One and the same sample provided the 18 T cell receptor beta chains below, sequenced in a study. One entry per CDR3 protein results from TCRdb running MiXCR on the RT-PCR reads. Found here are about 680,000 distinct CDR3 sequences, 14% of them singletons; the top ten hold around 3.3%. Specimen: memory CD4+ T cells from blood. The receptors shown here come from a female donor in good health, serving as a healthy control.

In this sample, this clonotype turned up a few times. V gene TRBV30 combines with J gene TRBJ2-3; D tentatively reads TRBD1 or TRBD2 (5 bases each). The CDR3 length is 14 residues. Trimming cost V 5 bases and J 0 bases, with 12 bases left between them. Germline V gene lookup returns CDR1 GTSNPN and CDR2 SVGIG (reference sequence). The CDR3 protein is CAWEVGDSTDTQYF. Here the CDR3 DNA reads TGTGCCTGGGAGGTGGGGGACAGCACAGATACGCAGTATTTT.

This clonotype was detected a few times. The CDR3 coding sequence is TGTGCCAGCAGTTTGCCCGGGGGTGGGTCACCCCTCCACTTT. Translated, it gives CASSLPGGGSPLHF. The rearrangement links TRBV12-3 or TRBV12-4 to TRBJ1-6, with a weak D call TRBD1 (5 bases). The V and J ends lost 3 bases and 10 bases respectively, with 13 bases between them. The CDR3 runs 14 residues.

The chain is built from TRBV6-6 and TRBJ2-5; 10 positions match TRBD1. This CDR3 has 15 residues. Per the germline V gene, CDR1 is MNHNY and CDR2 is SVGAGI (reference sequence). J gave up 4 bases and V 4 bases, and 6 bases lay outside the gene matches. The DNA for the CDR3 is TGTGCCAGCAGTTTCACGGGACAGGGGAGAGAGACCCAGTACTTC. Translating it yields CASSFTGQGRETQYF.

The V call is TRBV6-6, the J call TRBJ2-3; 14 bases match TRBD2. CDR3 size: 18 residues. Per germline, CDR1 MNHNY and CDR2 SVGAGI (reference sequence). With V trimmed by 6 bases and J by 1 base, 9 bases remained unmatched. As DNA, the CDR3 is TGTGCCAGCAGCCAGGGACTAGCGGGAGCCGCAGGCACAGATACGCAGTATTTT. This encodes CASSQGLAGAAGTDTQYF.

In this sample, this clonotype turned up many times. This chain uses TRBV4-3 with TRBJ1-4; D gene unclear. Germline V lookup: CDR1 LGHNA, CDR2 YSLEER. V lost 3 bases and J 3 bases, leaving 17 bases between the germline ends. There are 17 residues in the CDR3. CDR3 in DNA: TGCGCCAGCAGCCAGAGCGGAGCGTCGGCCCCTAATGAAAAACTGTTTTTT. Residues: CASSQSGASAPNEKLFF.

This clonotype has at least ten counts. The J gene is TRBJ2-1, the V gene TRBV7-8; TRBD1 is a possible D gene (7 bases). The CDR3 sequence is 14 residues long. Germline CDR1 and CDR2: SGHVS and FQNEAQ. Between the trimmed V and J ends, which lost 2 bases and 12 bases, there was a span of 17 bases. Written as DNA, the CDR3 is TGTGCCAGCAGCTTATCACAGGAGGGGGCGATGCAGTTCTTC. Translating gives CASSLSQEGAMQFF.

The table lists this clonotype with a few counts. V is TRBV12-3 or TRBV12-4 and J is TRBJ2-1; 7 bases align to TRBD2. With 6 bases clipped from V and 6 bases from J, the junction kept 11 bases outside the gene matches. The CDR3 extends over 15 amino acids. The CDR3 coding sequence is TGTGCCAGCAGCTTGAGGCCTAGCGGCGCCAATGAGCAGTTCTTC. Translating it yields CASSLRPSGANEQFF.

The chain has TRBV25-1 and TRBJ2-3; the D gene is possibly TRBD2 (6 bases). V was trimmed by 4 bases and J by 5 bases, leaving 13 bases between them. Germline V gene sequence: CDR1 MGHDK, CDR2 SYGVNS. The CDR3 loop spans 14 amino acids. For the CDR3, the DNA is TGTGCCAGCAGTGCCGGGAGAGGGGTAGATACGCAGTATTTT. Amino acid sequence: CASSAGRGVDTQYF. The variable domain in full, with the rest retrieved from reference TRBV25-1 and TRBJ2-3, is EADIYQTPRYLVIGTGKKITLECSQTMGHDKMYWYQQDPGMELHLIHYSYGVNSTEKGDLSSESTVSRIRTEHFPLTLESARPSHTSQYLCASSAGRGVDTQYFGPGTRLTVL.

This clonotype turned up a few times. The chain's CDR3 is CASSGVGTSGRRTQYF. The CDR3, as DNA: TGCGCCAGCAGTGGAGTTGGGACTAGCGGGAGACGTACGCAGTATTTT. The chain combines TRBV10-2 with TRBJ2-3, with 14 bases matching TRBD2. The germline V gene has CDR1 WSHSY and CDR2 SAAADI. V lost 4 bases and J lost 8; bases outside the gene matches: 8. The CDR3 runs 16 residues.

The V and J genes are TRBV3-1 and TRBJ1-4; D call uncertain. V was cut by 0 bases and J by 0 bases, with 5 bases left in between. Germline values: CDR1 LGHDT, CDR2 YNNKEL (reference sequence). CDR3 length: 15 residues. The CDR3 nucleotides are TGTGCCAGCAGCCAAGATTGGACAACTAATGAAAAACTGTTTTTT. Translating it yields CASSQDWTTNEKLFF. The whole variable domain, filled in from reference TRBV3-1 and TRBJ1-4, reads DTAVSQTPKYLVTQMGNDKSIKCEQNLGHDTMYWYKQDSKKFLKIMFSYNNKELIINETVPNRFSPKSPDKAHLNLHINSLELGDSAVYFCASSQDWTTNEKLFFGSGTQLSVL.

This clonotype was counted many times. The chain combines TRBV12-3 or TRBV12-4 with TRBJ2-2, with TRBD1 identical over 10 bases. The junction had 3 bases not matched to a gene; V was cut back by 3 bases and J by 5 bases. The CDR3 has 15 amino acids. The DNA for the CDR3 is TGTGCCAGCAGTTTCGGGACAGGGGAAACCGGGGAGCTGTTTTTT. It yields the protein CASSFGTGETGELFF.

This chain links TRBV6-5 with TRBJ2-4, with TRBD1 matching 7 bases. This CDR3 comprises 14 residues. The V gene's germline CDR1 is MNHEY and CDR2 SVGAGI. The V segment lost 6 bases and the J segment 2 bases; nucleotides outside the gene matches: 4. In nucleotides, the CDR3 is TGTGCCAGCAGATCGGACAGGTCCAAAAACATTCAGTACTTC. As protein: CASRSDRSKNIQYF.

This sequence joins TRBV6-1 and TRBJ1-1; D gene ambiguous. The CDR3 is made up of 11 amino acids. Deletions cut 7 bases from V and 10 bases from J, with 13 bases between. From germline, CDR1 is MNHNS and CDR2 SASEGT. CDR3 in DNA: TGTGCCAGCATGGCGGTCCGAGGAGCTTTCTTT. This codes for CASMAVRGAFF.

The chain recombines TRBV19 with TRBJ2-3; tentatively, D is TRBD1 (6 bases). The germline gives CDR1 LNHDA, CDR2 SQIVND (reference sequence). The CDR3 is made up of 15 amino acids. V shed 5 bases and J shed 1 base, with 13 bases lying between them. The CDR3 is CASSRGGYGTDTQYF. CDR3 nucleotide sequence: TGTGCCAGTAGTCGTGGGGGCTATGGCACAGATACGCAGTATTTT.

This clonotype has just one count. V and J are TRBV29-1 and TRBJ2-1, with D unclear. V was shortened by 4 bases and J by 15 bases, with 19 bases between the two germline ends. CDR3 length: 12 amino acids. CDR1 and CDR2 (germline): SQVTM, ANQGSEA. CDR3 residues: CSVGYSMVNPFF. The CDR3 coding sequence is TGCAGCGTTGGGTATTCCATGGTGAACCCGTTCTTC.

This clonotype was detected ten times or more. The chain couples TRBV12-3 or TRBV12-4 to TRBJ1-6; D call uncertain. This CDR3 has 13 residues. V dropped 6 bases and J dropped 10 bases, with 13 bases sitting between them. The CDR3 region has the DNA TGTGCCAGCAGAACTAACAGTCCCTCACCCCTCCACTTT. It yields the protein CASRTNSPSPLHF.

J is TRBJ2-3 and V is TRBV9, with 8 bases aligning to TRBD2. Germline CDR1 SGDLS, CDR2 YYNGEE. This CDR3 is 16 amino acids long. The junction had 11 bases not matched to a gene; V was cut back by 4 bases and J by 4 bases. CDR3 nucleotide sequence: TGTGCCAGCAGCAGGGCGGGGGGAACCGCCCCAGATACGCAGTATTTT. This encodes CASSRAGGTAPDTQYF.

This clonotype was observed a handful of times. The chain couples TRBV6-5 to TRBJ2-7; TRBD2 matches 7 bases. The V gene's germline CDR1 is MNHEY and CDR2 SVGAGI. This CDR3 spans 14 amino acids. V lost 10 bases and J lost 4; bases outside the gene matches: 13. The CDR3 DNA follows: TGTGCCACGGCCTTGGGGGGGTCCCTATACGAGCAGTACTTC. Residues: CATALGGSLYEQYF.